The 23 T cell receptor beta chains listed next were all sequenced from one sample in a study of cytomegalovirus exposure and HLA in healthy donors. The data were produced by immunoSEQ multiplex PCR, yet TCRdb's version contains in-frame clones alone and is incomplete. Of about 200,000 clones listed, about 91% were seen once; the top ten hold roughly 2.8%. Sequenced: PBMCs. The receptors stem from a woman between 18 and 29 years old in good health and CMV-seronegative.

With respect to this clone: One end of the junction fails to match germline, which may point to a read error. This chain links TRBV27 with TRBJ2-6; D perhaps matches TRBD2 (5 bases). The CDR3 has 16 amino acids. The germline V gene has CDR1 MNHEY and CDR2 SMNVEV (reference sequence). The CDR3 region is CASSLYPEAGANVLTF. In DNA form, the CDR3 reads TGTGCCAGCAGCTTATATCCGGAGGCTGGGGCCAACGTCCTGACTTTC.

This chain joins TRBV5-1 and TRBJ1-1; D is perhaps TRBD1 (6 bases). This CDR3 comprises 14 residues. Germline-derived CDR1 and CDR2 are SGHRS and YFSETQ. The ends were cut back, 1 base at V and 5 bases at J, with 12 bases in the middle. CDR3 sequence reads: CASSLTGTVTEAFF. CDR3 sequence (DNA): TGCGCCAGCAGCTTGACAGGGACGGTGACTGAAGCTTTCTTT.

CDR3 region: CASSLVPSGRESYEQYF. CDR3 nucleotides: TGTGCCAGCAGCTTAGTACCGAGCGGGAGGGAATCCTACGAGCAGTACTTC. The chain carries TRBV7-9 and TRBJ2-7; 10 bases align to TRBD2. Germline values: CDR1 SEHNR, CDR2 FQNEAQ (reference sequence). V shed 1 base, J shed 1 base, and the junction held 7 bases outside the gene matches. The CDR3 loop spans 17 amino acids.

The chain is built from TRBV4-3 and TRBJ2-1; 8 positions agree with TRBD2. Germline values: CDR1 LGHNA, CDR2 YSLEER. V dropped 0 bases and J dropped 4; count of bases not matched to a gene: 2. CDR3 size: 15 residues. The CDR3 spells CASSQDSSGYNEQFF. The CDR3 DNA reads as TGCGCCAGCAGCCAAGATTCTAGCGGGTACAATGAGCAGTTCTTC.

CDR3 sequence reads: CASSQVQGSPGELFF. The DNA for the CDR3 is TGCGCCAGCAGCCAAGTGCAGGGTTCGCCCGGGGAGCTGTTTTTT. The chain has TRBV4-1 and TRBJ2-2, with TRBD1 as a possible D gene (5 bases). The V and J ends lost 1 base and 6 bases respectively, with 12 bases between them. CDR1 is MGHRA and CDR2 is YSYEKL in the germline V gene. The CDR3 loop spans 15 amino acids.

CDR3 nucleotide sequence: TGTGCTAGTGGTATACTAGCGGGAGGGCCATACAATGAGCAGTTCTTC. It translates to CASGILAGGPYNEQFF. The chain uses TRBV12-5 and TRBJ2-1; 13 bases are a match to TRBD2. The V and J ends lost 5 bases and 4 bases, in that order; junction bases with no gene match: 5. Germline V gives CDR1 LGHNT, CDR2 FRNRAP. The CDR3 totals 16 residues.

This clone was detected once. This chain uses TRBV28 with TRBJ2-2, with 11 bases fitting TRBD2. The CDR3 has 16 amino acids. V was pared by 2 bases and J by 5 bases, with 4 bases of the junction left unmatched. The germline V gene encodes CDR1 MDHEN and CDR2 SYDVKM. The CDR3 coding sequence is TGTGCCAGCAGTTTAGGCGGGACTAGCGGTACCGGGGAGCTGTTTTTT. Translated: CASSLGGTSGTGELFF. The full variable domain, rest sourced from reference TRBV28 and TRBJ2-2, is DVKVTQSSRYLVKRTGEKVFLECVQDMDHENMFWYRQDPGLGLRLIYFSYDVKMKEKGDIPEGYSVSREKKERFSLILESASTNQTSMYLCASSLGGTSGTGELFFGEGSRLTVL.

The chain carries TRBV28 and TRBJ2-1; 9 bases match TRBD2. Germline-derived CDR1 and CDR2 are MDHEN and SYDVKM. The CDR3 runs to 14 residues. Losses at the gene ends were 8 bases for V and 5 bases for J; bases not matched to a gene: 7. CDR3 coding DNA: TGTGCCAGCCATAGCGGGAGTCCTAACAATGAGCAGTTCTTC. It yields the protein CASHSGSPNNEQFF.

The chain carries TRBV5-1 and TRBJ2-7, with TRBD1 matching over 9 bases. CDR1 is SGHRS, CDR2 YFSETQ, per germline. V trimming: 1 base; J trimming: 5 bases; junction bases outside the gene matches: 7. This CDR3 has 15 amino acids. CDR3 bases: TGCGCCAGCAGCTTGATCGGGACAGGGTCCAACGAGCAGTACTTC. Translated, it gives CASSLIGTGSNEQYF.

This chain connects TRBV6-5 to TRBJ1-2; 7 bases agree with TRBD1. CDR3 size: 14 residues. With V trimmed by 6 bases and J by 7 bases, 11 bases remained unmatched. Germline values: CDR1 MNHEY, CDR2 SVGAGI. The CDR3 DNA reads as TGTGCCAGCAGCCGATCAAAGGGGGCCGGTGGCTACACCTTC. Translated, it gives CASSRSKGAGGYTF.

The rearrangement uses TRBV28 and TRBJ2-7; D uncertain. Between the trimmed V and J ends, which lost 2 bases and 4 bases, there was a span of 12 bases. The CDR3 loop spans 14 amino acids. Germline V gene data show CDR1 as MDHEN and CDR2 as SYDVKM. For the CDR3, the DNA is TGTGCCAGCAGTTTACCTGCCACCCTATACGAGCAGTACTTC. Translation: CASSLPATLYEQYF.

The rearrangement uses TRBV5-1 and TRBJ2-7, with a weak D call TRBD1 (5 bases). This CDR3 contains 16 residues. The ends were cut back, 4 bases at V and 0 bases at J, with 17 bases in the middle. Germline lookup yields CDR1 SGHRS and CDR2 YFSETQ. CDR3 sequence reads: CASSPHRTPGSYEQYF. The CDR3 bases are TGCGCCAGCAGCCCGCACCGGACACCCGGCTCCTACGAGCAGTACTTC.

The V and J genes are TRBV7-9 and TRBJ2-7, with D possibly matching TRBD2 (6 bases). Germline loops: CDR1 SEHNR, CDR2 FQNEAQ (reference sequence). V lost 6 bases to trimming and J lost 3 bases, with 27 bases between them. There are 18 residues in the CDR3. CDR3 DNA: TGTGCCAGCAGTTCCTCGGGCGCAGCTTCTTTAGCGGTCTACGAGCAGTACTTC. This sequence encodes CASSSSGAASLAVYEQYF.

The CDR3 DNA is TGTGCCAGCAGTCTTCGGACTAGCGGGAGTTTAGGGCAGTTCTTC. Translation: CASSLRTSGSLGQFF. V usage is TRBV27 and J usage is TRBJ2-1; 13 nucleotides agree with TRBD2. CDR3 size: 15 residues. With 5 bases clipped from V and 12 bases from J, the junction kept 10 bases outside the gene matches. Germline CDR1 and CDR2: MNHEY and SMNVEV (reference sequence).

This clone was counted once. V and J are TRBV29-1 and TRBJ2-1, with 7 bases fitting TRBD2. Germline loops: CDR1 SQVTM, CDR2 ANQGSEA. This CDR3 comprises 18 residues. With V trimmed by 4 bases and J by 0 bases, 15 bases remained unmatched. DNA for the CDR3: TGCAGCGTTGTAGTCCTAGCGGAGACCCCCCGCTCCTACAATGAGCAGTTCTTC. Amino acids: CSVVVLAETPRSYNEQFF.

This clone was recorded once. V is TRBV2 and J is TRBJ2-7; 8 bases line up with TRBD1. There are 14 residues in the CDR3. From germline, CDR1 is SNHLY and CDR2 FYNNEI. With 5 bases clipped from V and 3 bases from J, the junction kept 6 bases outside the gene matches. As DNA, the CDR3 is TGTGCCAGCAGTCCCGGGACAGGAGGCTACGAGCAGTACTTC. Its protein product is CASSPGTGGYEQYF.

This chain joins TRBV5-1 and TRBJ1-2; D not resolved. Germline V gene data show CDR1 as SGHRS and CDR2 as YFSETQ. The CDR3 is made up of 13 amino acids. V was cut by 0 bases and J by 4 bases, with 7 bases left in between. CDR3 nucleotide sequence: TGCGCCAGCAGCTTGGCAGGTAGCTATGGCTACACCTTC. It specifies CASSLAGSYGYTF.

The rearrangement uses TRBV14 and TRBJ1-1; possible D gene TRBD1, 6 bases. V was clipped by 0 bases and J by 8 bases, with 13 bases between them. From germline, CDR1 is SGHDN and CDR2 FVKESK. This CDR3 is 14 amino acids long. The DNA of the CDR3 is TGTGCCAGCAGCCAAGACCTAGCGGGACAAGAAGCTTTCTTT. Protein: CASSQDLAGQEAFF.

The gene calls are TRBV7-9 and TRBJ2-7; 9 nucleotides align to TRBD2. Germline CDR1 is SEHNR and CDR2 is FQNEAQ (reference sequence). The CDR3 contains 13 residues. Unmatched junction bases numbered 0, after V lost 6 bases and J lost 0 bases. The CDR3 region is CASSSGSSYEQYF. The CDR3 bases are TGTGCCAGCAGTAGCGGGAGCTCCTACGAGCAGTACTTC.

Only one count was recorded for this clone. This chain uses TRBV4-1 with TRBJ2-5; 11 bases are a match to TRBD2. V shed 0 bases and J 5 bases; nucleotides not matched to a gene: 14. Germline V gene lookup returns CDR1 MGHRA and CDR2 YSYEKL. CDR3 length equals 19 residues. The CDR3 is CASSQELGRTSGSAETQYF. The CDR3 DNA reads TGCGCCAGCAGCCAAGAATTGGGGCGAACTAGCGGGAGTGCTGAGACCCAGTACTTC.

Only one count was recorded for this clone. The chain is built from TRBV10-3 and TRBJ2-5, with 7 nucleotides matching TRBD1. Trimming cost V 6 bases and J 2 bases; bases outside gene matches: 3. The CDR3 contains 13 residues. CDR1 and CDR2 (germline): ENHRY, SYGVKD. CDR3 coding DNA: TGTGCCATCAGACAGGGGACACAAGAGACCCAGTACTTC. It codes for CAIRQGTQETQYF.

V and J are TRBV10-3 and TRBJ1-1; tentatively, D is TRBD1 (6 bases). The CDR3 has 13 residues. Germline CDR1 reads ENHRY; CDR2 reads SYGVKD. The ends were cut back, 2 bases at V and 7 bases at J, with 11 bases in the middle. CDR3 sequence reads: CAISERQGSEAFF. The CDR3 nucleotides are TGTGCCATCAGTGAGAGGCAGGGGAGTGAAGCTTTCTTT.

The genes are TRBV27 and TRBJ2-7; TRBD2 matches 11 bases. The ends lost 4 bases at V and 8 bases at J; junction bases unmatched: 4. In germline, CDR1 is MNHEY, CDR2 SMNVEV (reference sequence). The CDR3 sequence is 13 residues long. DNA for the CDR3: TGTGCCAGCAGTTCGGCTAGCGGGAGGAAGCAGTACTTC. Its translation: CASSSASGRKQYF.